The rows below give T cell receptor beta chains drawn from one sample of a study of cytomegalovirus exposure and HLA in healthy donors. Sequenced by immunoSEQ multiplex PCR; TCRdb stores in-frame clones only, minus some. The sample holds some 100,000 clones, about 88% seen once. Sequencing was performed on PBMCs. The receptors here all came from a woman in her late teens or twenties in good health and CMV-seronegative. Each CDR3 is given with its conserved first and last residue. D genes are given only for firm matches. Clone size is stated in some rows and not others, as once, few, many or a class when expanded.

cdr3_aa: CASSGRDSPRGGYTF
cdr3_nt: TGTGCCAGCAGCGGACGGGACAGCCCTCGGGGTGGCTACACCTTC
v_call: TRBV11-1
j_call: TRBJ1-2
clone_size: .
d_call: TRBD1

cdr3_aa: CASSLSPGTDTQYF
cdr3_nt: TGCGCCAGCAGCTTAAGCCCCGGTACAGATACGCAGTATTTT
v_call: TRBV5-1
j_call: TRBJ2-3
clone_size: .
d_call: .

cdr3_aa: CASSRPERTSPGYGYTF
cdr3_nt: TGTGCCAGCTCACGGCCCGAAAGGACAAGCCCGGGCTATGGCTACACCTTC
v_call: TRBV18
j_call: TRBJ1-2
clone_size: .
d_call: .

cdr3_aa: CASSQSAGLPKNTGELFF
cdr3_nt: TGCGCCAGCAGTCAATCAGCGGGACTCCCCAAGAATACCGGGGAGCTGTTTTTT
v_call: TRBV23-1
j_call: TRBJ2-2
clone_size: .
d_call: TRBD2

cdr3_aa: CASSPLAGGPTDTQYF
cdr3_nt: TGTGCCAGCAGCCCACTAGCGGGAGGGCCAACAGATACGCAGTATTTT
v_call: TRBV7-8
j_call: TRBJ2-3
clone_size: .
d_call: TRBD2

cdr3_aa: CASSPPSGGPYEQYF
cdr3_nt: TGTGCCAGCTCACCACCGTCGGGAGGGCCCTACGAGCAGTACTTC
v_call: TRBV18
j_call: TRBJ2-7
clone_size: once
d_call: TRBD2

cdr3_aa: CASSPSGQGGNEKLFF
cdr3_nt: TGTGCCAGCTCACCCTCGGGACAGGGAGGGAATGAAAAACTGTTTTTT
v_call: TRBV18
j_call: TRBJ1-4
clone_size: once
d_call: TRBD1

cdr3_aa: CASSLDRADEQYF
cdr3_nt: TGTGCCAGCAGCTTGGACAGGGCCGACGAGCAGTACTTC
v_call: TRBV11-2
j_call: TRBJ2-7
clone_size: .
d_call: TRBD1

cdr3_aa: CASRVQVLGGYTF
cdr3_nt: TGTGCCAGCAGAGTACAGGTTTTGGGCGGCTACACCTTC
v_call: TRBV5-4
j_call: TRBJ1-2
clone_size: once
d_call: .

cdr3_aa: CASSRTLLGQGPPYEQYF
cdr3_nt: TGTGCCAGCAGCCGAACTCTACTTGGACAGGGCCCCCCCTACGAGCAGTACTTC
v_call: TRBV7-6
j_call: TRBJ2-7
clone_size: .
d_call: TRBD1

cdr3_aa: CASSIGTTGELFF
cdr3_nt: TGTGCCAGCAGCATCGGGACTACCGGGGAGCTGTTTTTT
v_call: TRBV5-6
j_call: TRBJ2-2
clone_size: .
d_call: .

cdr3_aa: CASERGNEQFF
cdr3_nt: TGTGCCAGCGAAAGGGGGAATGAGCAGTTCTTC
v_call: TRBV2
j_call: TRBJ2-1
clone_size: .
d_call: .

cdr3_aa: CASSLEGTHSGNTIYF
cdr3_nt: TGTGCCAGCAGCTTAGAAGGGACACACTCTGGAAACACCATATATTTT
v_call: TRBV7-9
j_call: TRBJ1-3
clone_size: .
d_call: .

cdr3_aa: CASSLGQGSPYNEQFF
cdr3_nt: TGTGCCAGCAGCCTAGGACAGGGGTCACCCTACAATGAGCAGTTCTTC
v_call: TRBV7-9
j_call: TRBJ2-1
clone_size: .
d_call: TRBD1

cdr3_aa: CASSTRQSGNTIYF
cdr3_nt: TGTGCCAGCAGCACCAGACAGTCTGGAAACACCATATATTTT
v_call: TRBV28
j_call: TRBJ1-3
clone_size: .
d_call: .